What follows is one TCR beta chain and its context. Authors' analysis steps: Nucleated cell number was recorded as an estimate derived from reference gene primer amplification. The method was immunoSEQ multiplex PCR; TCRdb's version includes in-frame clones alone and lacks a portion of them. That table is the source of V, J and clone size, and D and trimming were worked out from the DNA. The table records a few hundred thousand clones, around 85% of them present only once. The CDR3 spans 13 residues. Trimming stripped 0 bases from V and 7 bases from J, with 10 bases between. This sample is drawn from a study of blood T cell repertoires in COVID-19. Study-wide background: There were acute and convalescent COVID-19 samples, and they came from the United States, Italy and Spain. PBMCs, B-cell-depleted T cells, or T cells were the source of the cDNA or gDNA that made up the material.

The chain employs TRBV12-3 or TRBV12-4 and TRBJ2-7; TRBD1 is a possible D gene (6 bases). The sequence came from a young woman with acute or convalescent COVID-19. Material: peripheral blood. Here the CDR3 DNA reads TGTGCCAGCAGTTTAGCGCATACAGGGGAGCAGTACTTC. It specifies CASSLAHTGEQYF.